In this sample, the clone carrying this T cell receptor (beta chain) turned up many times. Its antigen remains unidentified. There are 14 residues in the CDR3. Trimming took 6 bases from V and 7 from J, leaving 16 bases between them. For TCRbeta, the library was prepared with unique molecular identifiers. TCRdb analysed the PCR reads with MiXCR anew, one entry per CDR3 protein. The sample carries about 27,000 distinct CDR3 sequences, 18% recorded once. The data belong to a study of T-cell reconstitution after alpha-beta-depleted transplantation in children. Study-level points and caveats: Surviving recipient T cells and thymic progenitors accounted for the high day-60 TCRbeta diversity observed in some patients. Reportedly, only several hundred clones from non-depleted graft cells drove alpha-beta T-cell counts at about two months. It was newly produced T cells that mostly accounted for T-cell counts and diversity one year after transplant.

This material consisted of PBMCs, mostly from graft donor cells, taken 60 days after TCRalphabeta/CD19-depleted stem cell transplant. This receptor was taken from a male patient between 2 and 15 years old who had a stem cell transplant for acute lymphoblastic leukemia, so the T cells may come from the graft donor. The chain uses TRBV12-3 or TRBV12-4 and TRBJ2-1, with D perhaps TRBD2 (5 bases). This CDR3 is CASRVSSSRNEQFF. CDR3 in DNA: TGTGCCAGCAGGGTGTCTAGCTCTCGGAATGAGCAGTTCTTC.